This TCR beta chain derives from a study of blood T cell repertoires in COVID-19. The germline V gene encodes CDR1 MDHEN and CDR2 SYDVKM. CDR3 length: 15 residues. V trimming: 5 bases; J trimming: 4 bases; junction bases outside the gene matches: 6. The data were produced by immunoSEQ multiplex PCR, yet TCRdb's version contains in-frame clones alone and is incomplete. The sample has roughly 220,000 clones; almost 85% are singletons. The V call is TRBV28, the J call TRBJ2-3; 10 bases agree with TRBD2. This sequence originates from a man between 35 and 55 years old who had recovered from COVID-19. The sample consisted of PBMCs or T cells enriched from blood (not recorded which). Here the CDR3 DNA reads TGTGCCAGCAGTCCCAGCGGGAGGGGGGCAGATACGCAGTATTTT. It codes for CASSPSGRGADTQYF.